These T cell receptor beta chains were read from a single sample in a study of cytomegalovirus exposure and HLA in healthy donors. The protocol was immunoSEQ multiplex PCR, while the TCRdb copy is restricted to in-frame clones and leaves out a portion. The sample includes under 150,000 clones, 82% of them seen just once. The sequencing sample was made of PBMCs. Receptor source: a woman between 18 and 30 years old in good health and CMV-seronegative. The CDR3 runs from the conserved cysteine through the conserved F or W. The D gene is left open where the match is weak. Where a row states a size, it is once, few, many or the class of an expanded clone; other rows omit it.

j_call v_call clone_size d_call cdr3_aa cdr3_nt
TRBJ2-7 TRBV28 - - CASTSGLSPYEQYF TGTGCCAGCACCTCTGGCTTAAGTCCATACGAGCAGTACTTC
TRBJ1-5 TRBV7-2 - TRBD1 CASSSGRTGGAGFHQPQHF TGTGCCAGCAGTTCAGGGCGGACAGGGGGCGCCGGCTTTCATCAGCCCCAGCATTTT
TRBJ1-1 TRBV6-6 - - CASRLTVNTEAFF TGTGCCAGCAGACTGACAGTGAACACTGAAGCTTTCTTT
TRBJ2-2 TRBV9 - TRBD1 CASSVGGQGTGELFF TGTGCCAGCAGCGTAGGGGGACAGGGAACCGGGGAGCTGTTTTTT
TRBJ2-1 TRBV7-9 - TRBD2 CASSSPSDGGTSSYNEQFF TGTGCCAGCAGCTCGCCATCAGATGGGGGGACTAGCTCCTACAATGAGCAGTTCTTC
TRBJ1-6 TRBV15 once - CATFHTGFPNSPLHF TGTGCCACCTTTCATACCGGGTTCCCTAATTCACCCCTCCACTTT
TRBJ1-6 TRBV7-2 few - CASSGTSRSSYNSPLHF TGTGCCAGCAGCGGGACTAGCCGGAGCTCCTATAATTCACCCCTCCACTTT
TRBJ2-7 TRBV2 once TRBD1 CASSEVRGGGEQYF TGTGCCAGCAGTGAAGTGAGAGGGGGCGGCGAGCAGTACTTC
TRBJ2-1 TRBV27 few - CASSRLGVYNEQFF TGTGCCAGCAGCCGACTAGGGGTCTACAATGAGCAGTTCTTC
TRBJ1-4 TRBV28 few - CASSLHPGSNEKLFF TGTGCCAGCAGCCTCCACCCAGGTTCCAATGAAAAACTGTTTTTT
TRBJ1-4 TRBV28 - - CASSLGSSNEKLFF TGTGCCAGCAGTTTAGGGAGCAGTAATGAAAAACTGTTTTTT
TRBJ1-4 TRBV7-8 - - CASSLGARTTNEKLFF TGTGCCAGCAGCTTAGGGGCACGGACAACTAATGAAAAACTGTTTTTT
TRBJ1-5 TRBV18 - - CASSQGLENQPQHF TGTGCCAGCTCTCAGGGTTTGGAAAATCAGCCCCAGCATTTT
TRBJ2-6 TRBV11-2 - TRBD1 CASSLGQGFPGANVLTF TGTGCCAGCAGCTTAGGACAGGGGTTCCCTGGGGCCAACGTCCTGACTTTC
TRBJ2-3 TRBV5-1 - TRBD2 CASSMTTSGSSTDTQYF TGCGCCAGCAGCATGACGACTAGCGGGAGTAGCACAGATACGCAGTATTTT
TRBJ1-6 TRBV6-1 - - CASRTEDSYNSPLHF TGTGCCAGCAGGACTGAAGACTCCTATAATTCACCCCTCCACTTT
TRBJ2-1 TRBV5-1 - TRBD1 CASSGRPGGSEQFF TGCGCCAGCAGCGGAAGACCAGGGGGTAGTGAGCAGTTCTTC
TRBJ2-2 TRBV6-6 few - CASSPSEVRTGELFF TGTGCCAGTAGTCCGTCTGAGGTTCGCACCGGGGAGCTGTTTTTT
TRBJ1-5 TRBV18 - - CASSPNSGGNQPQHF TGTGCCAGCTCACCGAATTCAGGTGGGAATCAGCCCCAGCATTTT
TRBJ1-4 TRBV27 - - CASGQTTNEKLFF TGTGCCAGCGGACAGACAACTAATGAAAAACTGTTTTTT
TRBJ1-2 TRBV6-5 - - CASSYSIVYGYTF TGTGCCAGCAGTTACTCGATAGTCTATGGCTACACCTTC
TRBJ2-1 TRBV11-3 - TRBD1 CASGRQGSYNEQFF TGTGCCAGCGGACGACAGGGATCCTACAATGAGCAGTTCTTC
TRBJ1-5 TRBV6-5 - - CASSRDIKNQPQHF TGTGCCAGCAGCCGCGACATTAAGAATCAGCCCCAGCATTTT
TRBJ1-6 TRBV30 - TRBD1 CAWIMGDRGPLHF TGTGCCTGGATCATGGGGGACAGGGGCCCCCTCCACTTT
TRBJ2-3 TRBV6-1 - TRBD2 CASSDLAGRTDTQYF TGTGCCAGCAGTGACCTAGCGGGGCGCACAGATACGCAGTATTTT
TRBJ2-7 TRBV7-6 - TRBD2 CASSLGLAGGGEQYF TGTGCCAGCAGCTTAGGACTAGCGGGAGGTGGCGAGCAGTACTTC
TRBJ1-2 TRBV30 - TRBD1 CAWSVPGTGGQWTF TGTGCCTGGAGTGTACCCGGGACAGGGGGCCAGTGGACCTTC
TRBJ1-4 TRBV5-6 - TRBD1 CASSLVPGGKLFF TGTGCCAGCAGCTTGGTGCCAGGGGGAAAACTGTTTTTT
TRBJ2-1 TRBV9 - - CASSVEGNSYNEQFF TGTGCCAGCAGCGTAGAGGGGAACTCCTACAATGAGCAGTTCTTC
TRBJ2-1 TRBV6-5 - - CASTPVTSQEQFF TGTGCCAGCACACCAGTTACGTCCCAGGAGCAGTTCTTC
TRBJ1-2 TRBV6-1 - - CASSEWSYSRYYGYTF TGTGCCAGCAGTGAGTGGTCGTACAGTCGATACTATGGCTACACCTTC
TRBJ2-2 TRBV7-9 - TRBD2 CASSLSGGPTGELFF TGTGCCAGCAGCTTAAGCGGGGGGCCCACCGGGGAGCTGTTTTTT
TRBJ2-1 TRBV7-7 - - CASSPTGRAGFSSYNEQFF TGTGCTAGCAGCCCTACCGGTCGGGCGGGCTTCAGCTCCTACAATGAGCAGTTCTTC
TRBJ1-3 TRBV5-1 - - CASSPGGGRYSGNTIYF TGCGCCAGCAGCCCGGGCGGAGGCAGATACTCTGGAAACACCATATATTTT
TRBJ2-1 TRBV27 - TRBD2 CASSQMGLGSGGDNEQFF TGTGCCAGCAGTCAAATGGGATTAGGTAGCGGGGGGGACAATGAGCAGTTCTTC
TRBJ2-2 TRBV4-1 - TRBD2 CASSQDWRGGTGELFF TGCGCCAGCAGCCAAGATTGGCGGGGGGGCACCGGGGAGCTGTTTTTT
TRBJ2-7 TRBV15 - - CATSAGSAGWDEQYF TGTGCCACCAGCGCCGGGAGTGCCGGTTGGGACGAGCAGTACTTC
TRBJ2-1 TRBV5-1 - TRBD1 CASSLVGTGGWNEQFF TGCGCCAGCAGCTTGGTAGGGACAGGGGGATGGAATGAGCAGTTCTTC
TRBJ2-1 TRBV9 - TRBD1 CASSTDRGGYYNEQFF TGTGCCAGCAGCACAGACAGGGGTGGGTACTACAATGAGCAGTTCTTC
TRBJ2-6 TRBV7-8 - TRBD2 CASSLEAGGISGANVLTF TGTGCCAGCAGCTTAGAAGCGGGGGGGATCTCTGGGGCCAACGTCCTGACTTTC
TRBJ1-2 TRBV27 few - CASSPLYLDDGYTF TGTGCCAGCAGTCCGCTCTATTTAGATGATGGCTACACCTTC
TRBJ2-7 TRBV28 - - CASRSYYYEQYF TGTGCCAGCAGGTCCTATTACTACGAGCAGTACTTC
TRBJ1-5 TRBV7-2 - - CASSPRGEVGNQPQHF TGTGCCAGCAGCCCCCGAGGGGAGGTTGGCAATCAGCCCCAGCATTTT
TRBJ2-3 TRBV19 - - CASSIQIGQITDTQYF TGTGCCAGTAGTATCCAGATCGGACAGATTACAGATACGCAGTATTTT
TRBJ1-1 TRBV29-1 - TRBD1 CSVGTHRGTFEAFF TGCAGCGTTGGGACCCACAGGGGAACCTTTGAAGCTTTCTTT
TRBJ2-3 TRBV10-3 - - CAISPGQDTDTQYF TGTGCCATCAGCCCTGGACAAGACACAGATACGCAGTATTTT
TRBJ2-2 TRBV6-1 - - CASSDGTHHTGELFF TGTGCCAGCAGTGACGGGACACACCACACCGGGGAGCTGTTTTTT
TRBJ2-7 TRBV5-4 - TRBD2 CASSLGLADTYEQYF TGTGCCAGCAGTCTCGGACTAGCGGATACCTACGAGCAGTACTTC
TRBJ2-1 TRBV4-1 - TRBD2 CASSQIPGLAGGSSYNEQFF TGCGCCAGCAGCCAGATCCCGGGACTAGCGGGAGGAAGCTCCTACAATGAGCAGTTCTTC
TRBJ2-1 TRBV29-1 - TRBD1 CSVSVQGVFEQFF TGCAGCGTTAGCGTACAGGGGGTATTTGAGCAGTTCTTC
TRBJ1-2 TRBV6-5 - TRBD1 CASSYGTGDIYGYTF TGTGCCAGCAGTTACGGGACAGGGGACATCTATGGCTACACCTTC